These 22 T cell receptor beta chains originate from one sample sequenced in a study of blood T cell repertoires in COVID-19. Assay used: immunoSEQ multiplex PCR; TCRdb lists only in-frame clones, some missing. The repertoire holds some 99,000 clones, about 81% seen once, with around 22% in the top ten. Sequenced: peripheral blood. The source is a man between 65 and 85 years old with acute or convalescent COVID-19.

V gene TRBV28 combines with J gene TRBJ1-5; D is ambiguous. Trimming shortened V by 6 bases and J by 4 bases, and 7 bases separated the two germline ends. The CDR3 runs to 12 residues. The germline CDR1 and CDR2 sequences are MDHEN and SYDVKM. The CDR3, as DNA: TGTGCCAGCAGGGAGGGTAATCAGCCCCAGCATTTT. Translating it yields CASREGNQPQHF.

This sequence joins TRBV5-5 and TRBJ1-2, with 7 bases aligning to TRBD1. The CDR3 length is 15 residues. Germline lookup yields CDR1 SGHKS and CDR2 YYEKEE (reference sequence). V gave up 4 bases and J gave up 7 bases; unmatched junction bases: 13. The CDR3 spells CASSMGPGQNFGYTF. The CDR3 DNA sequence: TGTGCCAGCAGCATGGGACCGGGACAGAATTTTGGCTACACCTTC.

J is TRBJ2-2 and V is TRBV3-1 (or the pseudogene TRBV3-2); 7 nucleotides agree with TRBD2. CDR1 and CDR2 from the germline V gene are LGHDT and YNNKEL (reference sequence). The CDR3 has 13 residues. J gave up 7 bases and V 8 bases, and 7 bases lay outside the gene matches. The CDR3 protein is CASATGGFGELFF. CDR3 DNA: TGTGCCAGCGCGACGGGGGGTTTCGGGGAGCTGTTTTTT.

J is TRBJ2-7 and V is TRBV18; 7 positions match TRBD2. V trimming: 0 bases; J trimming: 3 bases; junction bases outside the gene matches: 5. This CDR3 is built from 15 residues. The germline gives CDR1 KGHSH, CDR2 LQKENI. The CDR3, as DNA: TGTGCCAGCTCACCACCGGGGGAGCGGGGCTACGAGCAGTACTTC. Encoded protein: CASSPPGERGYEQYF.

The chain carries TRBV28 and TRBJ1-5, with D perhaps matching TRBD1 (6 bases). The length of the CDR3 is 15 residues. Looked up from germline, CDR1 is MDHEN and CDR2 is SYDVKM. Deletions cut 4 bases from V and 2 bases from J, with 12 bases between. This CDR3 is CASSYTGMGNQPQHF. The CDR3 region has the DNA TGTGCCAGCAGTTATACAGGGATGGGCAATCAGCCCCAGCATTTT. Full variable domain (remainder filled in from reference TRBV28 and TRBJ1-5): DVKVTQSSRYLVKRTGEKVFLECVQDMDHENMFWYRQDPGLGLRLIYFSYDVKMKEKGDIPEGYSVSREKKERFSLILESASTNQTSMYLCASSYTGMGNQPQHFGDGTRLSIL.

The V and J genes are TRBV11-3 and TRBJ2-7; no clear D. V lost 3 bases to trimming and J lost 5 bases, with 11 bases between them. The CDR3 totals 13 residues. The germline V gene encodes CDR1 SGHNT and CDR2 YENEEA. Here the CDR3 DNA reads TGTGCCAGCAGCTTGGGCCTGGCACACGAGCAGTACTTC. It codes for CASSLGLAHEQYF.

The chain combines TRBV27 with TRBJ2-1; D is perhaps TRBD2 (6 bases). Deletions cut 3 bases from V and 9 bases from J, with 21 bases between. CDR1 and CDR2 (germline): MNHEY, SMNVEV (reference sequence). The CDR3 runs to 16 residues. This chain's CDR3 is CASSFTRIGGTGEQFF. CDR3 coding DNA: TGTGCCAGCAGTTTTACCCGCATTGGGGGGACGGGTGAGCAGTTCTTC.

The chain joins TRBV18 to TRBJ1-5, with 10 nucleotides matching TRBD1. The CDR3 contains 13 residues. V lost 5 bases and J lost 7; bases outside the gene matches: 2. Germline V gene lookup returns CDR1 KGHSH and CDR2 LQKENI. The CDR3: CASSETGGQPQHF. The CDR3 DNA reads as TGTGCCAGCTCAGAGACAGGGGGCCAGCCCCAGCATTTT.

This chain links TRBV18 with TRBJ2-7; 9 bases fit TRBD1. CDR3 length: 15 residues. Trimming removed 6 bases from V and 3 bases from J; junction bases left unmatched: 9. Germline lookup yields CDR1 KGHSH and CDR2 LQKENI. CDR3: CASSTGTGPHYEQYF. The CDR3 DNA reads as TGTGCCAGCTCTACGGGGACAGGGCCCCACTACGAGCAGTACTTC.

Details on this clone: This sample includes further DNA sequences coding for the same CDR3. J is TRBJ1-4 and V is TRBV25-1; 8 positions agree with TRBD1. V was clipped by 3 bases and J by 7 bases; unmatched bases: 10. Germline V gene data show CDR1 as MGHDK and CDR2 as SYGVNS. The length of the CDR3 is 16 residues. DNA for the CDR3: TGTGCCAGCAGTGATATGGGGACAGGCGCCACTGAAAAACTGTTTTTT. Protein: CASSDMGTGATEKLFF.

V and J are TRBV18 and TRBJ2-3; TRBD2 aligns across 7 bases. Trimming at V came to 6 bases and at J to 3 bases, leaving 9 bases not matched to a gene. The CDR3 contains 15 residues. Germline V lookup: CDR1 KGHSH, CDR2 LQKENI. CDR3 loop: CASSLGLVETDTQYF. CDR3 nucleotides: TGTGCCAGCTCCCTTGGACTAGTCGAGACAGATACGCAGTATTTT.

This clone occurred once. This chain uses TRBV27 with TRBJ2-3, with a tentative D call TRBD2 (5 bases). The germline V and J ends were trimmed by 4 bases and 0 bases, with 11 bases remaining between them. This CDR3 comprises 15 residues. CDR1 is MNHEY, CDR2 SMNVEV, per germline (reference sequence). This CDR3 reads CASSSLGGSTDTQYF. CDR3 DNA: TGTGCCAGCAGTTCCCTCGGCGGGAGCACAGATACGCAGTATTTT.

This clone has more than one count but fewer than ten. This chain connects TRBV7-2 to TRBJ2-2; 10 bases line up with TRBD2. This CDR3 is 15 amino acids long. The germline V gene has CDR1 SGHTA and CDR2 FQGNSA. Unmatched junction bases numbered 7, after V lost 5 bases and J lost 7 bases. Here the CDR3 reads CASSPSGSAYGELFF. In nucleotides, the CDR3 is TGTGCCAGCAGCCCTAGCGGGAGTGCTTACGGGGAGCTGTTTTTT.

The chain joins TRBV5-1 to TRBJ2-1, with 9 bases that match TRBD2. V gave up 2 bases and J gave up 1 base; unmatched junction bases: 4. The V gene's germline CDR1 is SGHRS and CDR2 YFSETQ. The CDR3 loop spans 16 amino acids. CDR3 sequence reads: CASSFPSGISYNEQFF. CDR3 sequence (DNA): TGCGCCAGCAGCTTCCCTAGCGGGATATCCTACAATGAGCAGTTCTTC.

There are many counts of this clone. This chain links TRBV3-1 (or the pseudogene TRBV3-2) with TRBJ2-1, with 9 positions matching TRBD2. CDR1 is LGHDT, CDR2 YNNKEL, per germline (reference sequence). After removal of 1 base from V and 2 bases from J, the junction contained 0 bases not matched to a gene. The CDR3 has 15 residues. In DNA form, the CDR3 reads TGTGCCAGCAGCCAAGGGACTAGCGCCTACAATGAGCAGTTCTTC. This translates into CASSQGTSAYNEQFF.

This clone turned up a few times. The chain joins TRBV3-1 (or the pseudogene TRBV3-2) to TRBJ1-1; no clear D gene. V lost 3 bases to trimming and J lost 3 bases, with 5 bases between them. Germline V gives CDR1 LGHDT, CDR2 YNNKEL (reference sequence). The CDR3 runs to 12 residues. This chain's CDR3 is CASSHLDTEAFF. CDR3 in DNA: TGTGCCAGCAGCCACCTAGACACTGAAGCTTTCTTT.

CDR3 sequence (DNA): TGTGCCAGCAGTCGACAGGGGGCAGGCTACGAGCAGTACTTC. As protein: CASSRQGAGYEQYF. The rearrangement joins TRBV6-5 to TRBJ2-7, with TRBD1 identical over 10 bases. The V gene's germline CDR1 is MNHEY and CDR2 SVGAGI. This CDR3 contains 14 residues. After removal of 5 bases from V and 3 bases from J, the junction contained 4 bases not matched to a gene.

V gene TRBV3-1 (or the pseudogene TRBV3-2) combines with J gene TRBJ2-1; weak D call: TRBD1 (5 bases). With 3 bases removed from V and 4 bases from J, the gap between germline ends came to 13 bases. This CDR3 spans 15 amino acids. The germline CDR1 and CDR2 sequences are LGHDT and YNNKEL (reference sequence). The CDR3 here is CASSHTPDSYNEQFF. CDR3 DNA sequence: TGTGCCAGCAGCCATACCCCCGACAGTTACAATGAGCAGTTCTTC.

This rearrangement joins TRBV5-1 to TRBJ2-2, with D possibly TRBD2 on 6 matching bases. V lost 3 bases and J lost 3, with 15 bases in between. Germline assignment: CDR1 SGHRS and CDR2 YFSETQ. This CDR3 spans 16 amino acids. The CDR3: CASSSLGSGDTGELFF. The CDR3 DNA is TGCGCCAGCAGCTCCCTCGGGAGCGGAGACACCGGGGAGCTGTTTTTT.

The chain couples TRBV6-5 to TRBJ2-1; 7 positions match TRBD2. The ends lost 2 bases at V and 10 bases at J; junction bases unmatched: 5. The germline V gene encodes CDR1 MNHEY and CDR2 SVGAGI. CDR3 length equals 13 residues. In nucleotides, the CDR3 is TGTGCCAGCAGTTACCCGAGCGGGACGGAGCAGTTCTTC. Translation gives CASSYPSGTEQFF.

The chain recombines TRBV3-1 (or the pseudogene TRBV3-2) with TRBJ2-7; D is possibly TRBD2 (6 bases). Germline-derived CDR1 and CDR2 are LGHDT and YNNKEL (reference sequence). The CDR3 is 15 amino acids. V was trimmed by 0 bases and J by 0 bases, leaving 9 bases between them. CDR3 nucleotides: TGTGCCAGCAGCCAAGACGCGGGAACCTCCTACGAGCAGTACTTC. Translation gives CASSQDAGTSYEQYF.

The chain has TRBV6-2 or TRBV6-3 and TRBJ1-3, with unresolved D. V lost 5 bases and J lost 0, with 14 bases in between. The CDR3 spans 16 residues. From germline, CDR1 is MNHEY and CDR2 SVGEGT. The CDR3 DNA reads as TGTGCCAGCAGTAGCCGGTCGGGGAGCTCTGGAAACACCATATATTTT. Translating it yields CASSSRSGSSGNTIYF.